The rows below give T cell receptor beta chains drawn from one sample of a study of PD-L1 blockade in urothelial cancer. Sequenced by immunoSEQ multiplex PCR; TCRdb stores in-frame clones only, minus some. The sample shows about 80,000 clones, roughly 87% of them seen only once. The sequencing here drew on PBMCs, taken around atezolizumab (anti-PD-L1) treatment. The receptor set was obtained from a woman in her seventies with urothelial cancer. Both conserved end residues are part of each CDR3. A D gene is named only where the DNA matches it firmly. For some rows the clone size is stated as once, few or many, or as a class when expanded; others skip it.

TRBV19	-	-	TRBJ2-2	CATIGGNTGELFF	TGTGCCACCATCGGGGGAAACACCGGGGAGCTGTTTTTT
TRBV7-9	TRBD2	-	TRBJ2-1	CASSLFGAGGGGDEQFF	TGTGCCAGCAGCTTATTCGGTGCGGGAGGCGGAGGTGATGAGCAGTTCTTC
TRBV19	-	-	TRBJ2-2	CASSGRGGTGELFF	TGTGCCAGTAGTGGAAGGGGAGGAACCGGGGAGCTGTTTTTT
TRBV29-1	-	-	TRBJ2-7	CSVLRGSENEQYF	TGCAGCGTGCTCAGGGGCTCGGAAAACGAGCAGTACTTC
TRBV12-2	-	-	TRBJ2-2	CASRSPGAGTGELFF	TGTGCAAGTCGTTCACCAGGGGCGGGCACCGGGGAGCTGTTTTTT
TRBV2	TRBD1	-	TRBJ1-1	CASSQGQGNTEAFF	TGTGCCAGCAGCCAGGGACAGGGAAACACTGAAGCTTTCTTT
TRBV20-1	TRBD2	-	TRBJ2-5	CSARDGREIHF	TGCAGTGCTAGAGATGGGCGGGAGATTCACTTC
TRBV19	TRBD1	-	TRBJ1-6	CASSSTGDEAPLHF	TGTGCCAGTAGTTCAACAGGGGACGAGGCACCCCTCCACTTT
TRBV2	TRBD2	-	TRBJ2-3	CASSRTSGDWVSTDTQYF	TGTGCCAGCAGTCGGACTAGCGGGGATTGGGTTAGCACAGATACGCAGTATTTT
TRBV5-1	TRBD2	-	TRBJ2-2	CASSSGLAGGQGTGELFF	TGCGCCAGCAGCTCAGGACTAGCGGGGGGGCAAGGCACCGGGGAGCTGTTTTTT
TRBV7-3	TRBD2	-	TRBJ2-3	CASSLMGGRATDTQYF	TGTGCCAGCAGCTTAATGGGCGGGAGGGCGACAGATACGCAGTATTTT
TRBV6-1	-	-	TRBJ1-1	CASSPQTMNTEAFF	TGTGCCAGCAGCCCACAGACCATGAACACTGAAGCTTTCTTT
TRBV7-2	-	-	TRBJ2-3	CASSLDRVRGGRMYF	TGTGCCAGCAGCTTAGATAGGGTGAGGGGGGGCCGAATGTATTTT
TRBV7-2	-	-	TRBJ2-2	CASSARAGTDTGELFF	TGTGCCAGCAGCGCTAGGGCGGGGACGGACACCGGGGAGCTGTTTTTT
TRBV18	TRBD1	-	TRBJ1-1	CASSPFRTGGWTEAFF	TGTGCCAGCTCACCCTTCCGGACAGGGGGTTGGACTGAAGCTTTCTTT
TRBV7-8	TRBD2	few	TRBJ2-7	CASSALAGVGEQYF	TGTGCCAGCAGCGCACTAGCGGGAGTAGGCGAGCAGTACTTC
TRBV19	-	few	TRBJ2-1	CASSIEEAGNNEQFF	TGTGCCAGTAGTATAGAAGAGGCGGGAAACAATGAGCAGTTCTTC
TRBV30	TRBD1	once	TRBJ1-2	CAWSVKGQVVNYGYTF	TGTGCCTGGAGTGTAAAGGGACAGGTGGTTAACTATGGCTACACCTTC
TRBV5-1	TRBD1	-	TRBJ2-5	CASSLTTGGGQETQYF	TGCGCCAGCAGCTTGACTACAGGGGGCGGCCAAGAGACCCAGTACTTC
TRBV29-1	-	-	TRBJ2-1	CSVEKRDNEQFF	TGCAGCGTTGAAAAGCGGGACAATGAGCAGTTCTTC
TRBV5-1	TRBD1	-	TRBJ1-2	CASSRGQGYYGYTF	TGCGCCAGCAGCCGCGGACAGGGGTACTATGGCTACACCTTC
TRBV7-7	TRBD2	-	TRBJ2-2	CASSPTSGSVTGELFF	TGTGCCAGCAGCCCGACTAGCGGGAGTGTTACCGGGGAGCTGTTTTTT
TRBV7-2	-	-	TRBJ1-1	CASSISPGDTEAFF	TGTGCCAGCAGCATAAGTCCAGGGGACACTGAAGCTTTCTTT
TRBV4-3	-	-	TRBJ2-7	CASSPSWQGGNEQYF	TGCGCCAGCAGCCCCAGCTGGCAAGGGGGTAACGAGCAGTACTTC
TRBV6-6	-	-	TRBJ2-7	CASRGGTLPAYEQYF	TGTGCCAGCAGGGGGGGGACACTCCCTGCCTACGAGCAGTACTTC
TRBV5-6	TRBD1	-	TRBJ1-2	CASRVSGTGNYGYTF	TGTGCCAGCCGTGTATCCGGGACAGGGAACTATGGCTACACCTTC
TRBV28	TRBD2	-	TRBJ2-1	CASRTSGTNEQFF	TGTGCCAGCAGGACTAGCGGTACCAATGAGCAGTTCTTC
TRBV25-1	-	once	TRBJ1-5	CASSPSGPPNQPQHF	TGTGCCAGCAGTCCGTCAGGGCCTCCCAATCAGCCCCAGCATTTT
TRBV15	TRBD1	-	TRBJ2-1	CATSRGQGTYNEQFF	TGTGCCACCAGCAGAGGACAGGGTACTTACAATGAGCAGTTCTTC
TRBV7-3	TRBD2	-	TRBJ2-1	CASSLNAGGHNEQFF	TGTGCCAGCAGCTTAAATGCGGGAGGGCACAATGAGCAGTTCTTC
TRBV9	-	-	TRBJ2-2	CASSVEAGSATGELFF	TGTGCCAGCAGCGTAGAGGCAGGAAGTGCCACCGGGGAGCTGTTTTTT
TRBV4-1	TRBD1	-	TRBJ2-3	CASSQDGTGTDTQYF	TGCGCCAGCAGCCAAGATGGGACAGGCACAGATACGCAGTATTTT
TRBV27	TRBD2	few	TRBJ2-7	CASTPAGGPYEQYF	TGTGCCAGCACCCCAGCGGGAGGGCCGTACGAGCAGTACTTC
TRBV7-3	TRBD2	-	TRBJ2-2	CASSSGRNGELFF	TGTGCCAGCAGCTCCGGGAGGAACGGGGAGCTGTTTTTT
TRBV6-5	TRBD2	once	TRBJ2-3	CASSYRAGGADTQYF	TGTGCCAGCAGTTACCGCGCGGGAGGGGCGGATACGCAGTATTTT
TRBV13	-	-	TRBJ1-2	CASSLGEIYGYTF	TGTGCCAGCAGCTTAGGGGAGATCTATGGCTACACCTTC
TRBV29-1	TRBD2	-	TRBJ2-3	CSAPGQRGTDTQYF	TGCAGCGCCCCGGGCCAGCGGGGTACAGATACGCAGTATTTT
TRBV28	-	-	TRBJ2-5	CASSSQRETGIWETQYF	TGTGCCAGCAGTTCACAGCGGGAAACAGGGATTTGGGAGACCCAGTACTTC
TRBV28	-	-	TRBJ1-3	CASRGGGGTGNTIYF	TGTGCCAGCAGGGGGGGAGGGGGAACTGGAAACACCATATATTTT
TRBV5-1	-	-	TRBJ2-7	CASSLATFDEQYF	TGCGCCAGCAGCTTGGCCACATTCGACGAGCAGTACTTC
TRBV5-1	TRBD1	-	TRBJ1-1	CASSLLDREIDEAFF	TGCGCCAGCAGTTTACTCGACAGGGAAATCGATGAAGCTTTCTTT
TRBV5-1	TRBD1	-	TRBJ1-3	CASSPGGGDTIYF	TGCGCCAGCAGCCCAGGGGGAGGAGACACCATATATTTT
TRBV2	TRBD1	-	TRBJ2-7	CASSEDRGVIYEQYF	TGTGCCAGCAGTGAAGACAGGGGGGTAATCTACGAGCAGTACTTC
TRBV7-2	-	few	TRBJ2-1	CASSSSMSEQFF	TGTGCCAGCAGCTCTAGCATGAGTGAGCAGTTCTTC
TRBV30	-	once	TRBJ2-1	CAWAWRAYNEQFF	TGTGCCTGGGCGTGGCGGGCCTACAATGAGCAGTTCTTC
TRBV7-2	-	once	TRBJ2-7	CASSLVGGPFNSYEQYF	TGTGCCAGCAGCTTAGTGGGGGGGCCGTTTAACTCCTACGAGCAGTACTTC
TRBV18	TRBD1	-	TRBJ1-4	CASSQGQAATNEKLFF	TGTGCCAGCTCACAGGGACAGGCTGCAACTAATGAAAAACTGTTTTTT
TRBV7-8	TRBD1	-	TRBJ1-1	CASSLADRGLGTEAFF	TGTGCCAGCAGCTTAGCCGACAGGGGTCTGGGAACTGAAGCTTTCTTT
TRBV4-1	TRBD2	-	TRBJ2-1	CASSQGGLAGSEQFF	TGCGCCAGCAGCCAAGGGGGACTAGCGGGATCTGAGCAGTTCTTC
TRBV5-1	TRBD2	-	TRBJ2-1	CASSLGVAGENEQFF	TGCGCCAGCAGCTTGGGGGTAGCGGGAGAGAATGAGCAGTTCTTC
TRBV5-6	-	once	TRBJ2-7	CASSDGGDHPYEQYF	TGTGCCAGCAGCGACGGCGGCGACCATCCCTACGAGCAGTACTTC
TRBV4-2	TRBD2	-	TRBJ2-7	CASSQGPAGSYEQYF	TGTGCCAGCAGCCAAGGTCCAGCGGGAAGCTACGAGCAGTACTTC
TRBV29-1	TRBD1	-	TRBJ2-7	CSVAGQGAGEQYF	TGCAGCGTTGCCGGACAGGGGGCGGGAGAGCAGTACTTC
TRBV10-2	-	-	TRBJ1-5	CASSDSRGKPQHF	TGCGCCAGCAGTGATAGTAGGGGCAAGCCCCAGCATTTT
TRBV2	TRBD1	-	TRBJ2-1	CASRPGQAYNEQFF	TGTGCCAGCAGACCGGGACAGGCCTACAATGAGCAGTTCTTC
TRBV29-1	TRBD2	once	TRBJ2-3	CSAPPGLAGGTDTQYF	TGCAGCGCTCCCCCTGGACTAGCGGGAGGCACAGATACGCAGTATTTT
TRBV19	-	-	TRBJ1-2	CASSIAHRAYGYTF	TGTGCCAGTAGTATAGCTCACAGGGCCTATGGCTACACCTTC
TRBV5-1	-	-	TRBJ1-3	CASSLDHSGNTIYF	TGCGCCAGCAGCTTGGATCACTCTGGAAACACCATATATTTT
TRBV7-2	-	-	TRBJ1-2	CASSLDSGPFYGYTF	TGTGCCAGCAGCTTAGACTCAGGGCCCTTCTATGGCTACACCTTC
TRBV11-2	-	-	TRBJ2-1	CASRPAGDSYNEQFF	TGTGCCAGCCGCCCCGCAGGGGACTCCTACAATGAGCAGTTCTTC